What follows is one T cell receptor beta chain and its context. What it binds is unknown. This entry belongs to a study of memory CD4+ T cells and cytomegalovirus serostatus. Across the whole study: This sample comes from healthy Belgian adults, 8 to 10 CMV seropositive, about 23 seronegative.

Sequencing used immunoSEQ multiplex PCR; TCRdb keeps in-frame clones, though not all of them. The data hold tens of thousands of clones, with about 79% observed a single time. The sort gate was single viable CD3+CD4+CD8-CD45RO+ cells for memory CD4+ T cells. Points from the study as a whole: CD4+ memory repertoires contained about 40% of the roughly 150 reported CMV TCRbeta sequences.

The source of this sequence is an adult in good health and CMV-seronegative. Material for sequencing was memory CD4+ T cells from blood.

The CDR3 here is CASSTGTGGTEAFF. CDR3 bases: TGCGCCAGCAGCACAGGGACAGGGGGCACTGAAGCTTTCTTT. The chain has TRBV5-1 and TRBJ1-1, with 11 positions matching TRBD1. The junction had 3 bases not matched to a gene; V was cut back by 4 bases and J by 4 bases. CDR3 length: 14 amino acids. The germline CDR1 and CDR2 sequences are SGHRS and YFSETQ.